This TCR beta chain is from a study of CD8 T cells in ankylosing spondylitis (dated by TCRdb to the late 2010s). With respect to the entire study: The study set out to find disease-linked TCR variants by profiling T cell receptor beta repertoires in ankylosing spondylitis patients and healthy donors. In total, the full study cohort was made up of 110 or so healthy donors and 25 to 30 ankylosing spondylitis patients. Samples of peripheral blood were taken, and for ankylosing spondylitis patients, synovial fluid was collected as well. The paper's findings and limits, for the study overall: The disease-linked clones had a CD8+ phenotype and were found at relatively low frequencies in peripheral blood. Significant enrichment of the disease-linked clones was reported in matched synovial fluid samples from ankylosing spondylitis patients. Some motif variants were previously reported in synovial fluid and blood of reactive arthritis patients, suggesting common disease-initiation mechanisms. A TCR beta motif of seven or eight highly homologous amino acid variants appeared characteristic of blood from ankylosing spondylitis patients.

The sequencer was an Illumina HiSeq 2500. Quantitative 5'-RACE with molecular barcodes was the method used to prepare the TCR beta libraries. As for how the authors treated the data: Disease-linked TCR variants were identified with a new computational method built on a probabilistic model of VDJ rearrangement. In-frame beta chains were kept once TCRdb had trimmed the public reads at Q25 with fastp and called clones with MiXCR. Duplicate CDR3 protein sequences are folded into a single record with the most common DNA and genes. These V and J calls originate from TCRdb's pipeline instead of the authors' own analysis. This sample is represented by about 220,000 distinct CDR3 sequences; about 26% of them were singletons. 6.6% of the sample comes from the top ten. Concerning this clonotype: Its target antigen remains unknown. Base qualities are not recorded, but no much larger clone differs from it by a single base.

CDR1 and CDR2, looked up from the germline V gene (reference sequence), are DFQATT and SNEGSKA. From the cysteine up to the phenylalanine, the CDR3 has a length of 14 residues. The only DNA kept is the CDR3, 42 bases in frame from the first base. The junction carries 22 bases between V and J, which are trimmed by 6 bases and 7 bases respectively. The source material was blood, either unsorted or a sorted T cell fraction (not recorded which). This chain is built from TRBV20-1 and TRBJ2-7; the D gene is tentatively TRBD1 or TRBD2, each matching 5 bases. This receptor was identified in a male donor with ankylosing spondylitis or in good health (not recorded which). The nucleotide sequence reads TGCAGTGCGAATCCCGGGACCAACTCCAAAGAGCAGTACTTC. Its protein reads: CSANPGTNSKEQYF.